Listed here is a single TCR beta chain. Its antigen is not known. Germline CDR1 LGHNA, CDR2 YNFKEQ. The J segment lost 2 bases and the V segment lost 4 bases, leaving 3 bases of the junction unmatched. The CDR3 is 15 amino acids. These data come from a study of OX40 agonist ivuxolimab in advanced cancers. General observations from the study: At 0.1 to 3.0 mg/kg and by week 6, CD4+ and CD8+ T cells in the blood had expanded clonally.

Autoimmune disease history or systemic immunosuppression excluded patients. The protocol was immunoSEQ multiplex PCR, while the TCRdb copy is restricted to in-frame clones and leaves out a portion. The table has 60,000 to 80,000 clones, 75% to 90% seen once. This sequence was found in an adult with an advanced solid tumor such as melanoma, head and neck, liver or kidney cancer. The chain has TRBV4-2 and TRBJ2-7, with 12 positions matching TRBD2. Source: CD4+ or CD8+ T cells sorted from blood, taken in a trial of the OX40 agonist ivuxolimab. Written as DNA, the CDR3 is TGTGCCAGCAGCCGAGGACTAGCGGGGACCTACGAGCAGTACTTC. As protein: CASSRGLAGTYEQYF.